The 25 T cell receptor beta chains below were found in one sample sequenced in a study of T cell responses to AZD1222 COVID-19 vaccine. The protocol was immunoSEQ multiplex PCR, while the TCRdb copy is restricted to in-frame clones and leaves out a portion. The sample has under 200,000 clones, 90% to 95% seen once. Sequenced here: peripheral blood, sampled 28 days after the second dose of the MenACWY control vaccine. The source of these receptors is an adult who received the MenACWY meningococcal vaccine as a control.

The J gene is TRBJ2-7, the V gene TRBV21-1; TRBD1 was called by the table and not checked on the DNA. TRBV21-1 is listed as a pseudogene. The CDR3 covers 15 residues. The CDR3 coding sequence is TGTGCCAGCAGCCCAACCCGGGACAGCCCCTACGAGCAGTACTTC. Its protein product is CASSPTRDSPYEQYF.

In this sample, this clone turned up a few times. The rearrangement joins TRBV19 to TRBJ2-2; D is unresolved. CDR3 length equals 13 residues. CDR1 and CDR2 from the germline V gene are LNHDA and SQIVND (reference sequence). V lost 7 bases and J 6 bases, leaving 12 bases between the germline ends. For the CDR3, the DNA is TGTGCCAGTACCCAACGGAGATCCGGGGAGCTGTTTTTT. Translating it yields CASTQRRSGELFF. The entire variable domain, with the rest obtained from reference TRBV19 and TRBJ2-2, is as follows: DGGITQSPKYLFRKEGQNVTLSCEQNLNHDAMYWYRQDPGQGLRLIYYSQIVNDFQKGDIAEGYSVSREKKESFPLTVTSAQKNPTAFYLCASTQRRSGELFFGEGSRLTVL.

The rearrangement joins TRBV5-1 to TRBJ2-7; 10 bases are a match to TRBD1. The germline gives CDR1 SGHRS, CDR2 YFSETQ. The CDR3 runs 15 residues. After removal of 0 bases from V and 6 bases from J, the junction contained 6 bases not matched to a gene. CDR3 nucleotide sequence: TGCGCCAGCAGCTTGGAAGGACAGGGGGTGGGCGAGCAGTACTTC. Protein sequence: CASSLEGQGVGEQYF.

This chain joins TRBV6-2 or TRBV6-3 and TRBJ1-2, with unresolved D. V dropped 6 bases and J dropped 3 bases, with 14 bases sitting between them. The CDR3 is 14 amino acids. Germline lookup yields CDR1 MNHEY and CDR2 SVGEGT. CDR3 sequence reads: CASRYGAGHYGYTF. For the CDR3, the DNA is TGTGCCAGCAGGTACGGCGCAGGACACTATGGCTACACCTTC.

The chain joins TRBV7-2 to TRBJ2-5; D remains unclear. V lost 1 base and J 5 bases, leaving 5 bases between the germline ends. The germline V gene has CDR1 SGHTA and CDR2 FQGNSA. The CDR3 length is 12 residues. CDR3 DNA: TGTGCCAGCAGCTTAGTTGTGGAGACCCAGTACTTC. Protein: CASSLVVETQYF. The full variable domain, with the rest looked up from reference TRBV7-2 and TRBJ2-5, is GAGVSQSPSNKVTEKGKDVELRCDPISGHTALYWYRQSLGQGLEFLIYFQGNSAPDKSGLPSDRFSAERTGGSVSTLTIQRTQQEDSAVYLCASSLVVETQYFGPGTRLLVL.

The rearrangement uses TRBV27 and TRBJ1-2, with D possibly matching TRBD1 (5 bases). This CDR3 region has 15 residues. The germline V and J ends were trimmed by 1 base and 7 bases, with 16 bases remaining between them. In germline, CDR1 is MNHEY, CDR2 SMNVEV (reference sequence). CDR3 region: CASSLFIGAVGGYTF. The CDR3 region has the DNA TGTGCCAGCAGTTTATTCATCGGGGCCGTCGGTGGCTACACCTTC.

The gene calls are TRBV29-1 and TRBJ2-3; D perhaps matches TRBD1 (5 bases). Germline loops: CDR1 SQVTM, CDR2 ANQGSEA. Trimming removed 7 bases from V and 1 base from J, with 9 bases in between. This CDR3 has 12 amino acids. This CDR3 reads CSATTGTDTQYF. The CDR3 DNA follows: TGCAGCGCCACGACAGGCACAGATACGCAGTATTTT.

This clone has just one count. The V call is TRBV6-4, the J call TRBJ2-2; D is uncertain. The germline gives CDR1 MRHNA, CDR2 SNTAGT. The CDR3 totals 14 residues. V was clipped by 7 bases and J by 6 bases, with 15 bases between them. CDR3 bases: TGTGCCAGCAAAGTCAGCCCGGGTGCCGGGGAGCTGTTTTTT. Translation gives CASKVSPGAGELFF.

V is TRBV25-1 and J is TRBJ2-5; 14 nucleotides match TRBD2. CDR3 length: 17 residues. Looked up from germline, CDR1 is MGHDK and CDR2 is SYGVNS. V trimming: 6 bases; J trimming: 4 bases; junction bases outside the gene matches: 10. The CDR3 nucleotides read TGTGCCAGCAGACACCCGGGACTAGCGGGAGACGGAGAGACCCAGTACTTC. Translating gives CASRHPGLAGDGETQYF.

This rearrangement joins TRBV19 to TRBJ2-1, with D perhaps matching TRBD1 (5 bases). Germline lookup yields CDR1 LNHDA and CDR2 SQIVND (reference sequence). This CDR3 contains 13 residues. V lost 2 bases, J lost 10 bases, and 12 bases lay in between. As DNA, the CDR3 is TGTGCCAGTAGTATACGGCAGGGATGGGAGCAGTTCTTC. This sequence encodes CASSIRQGWEQFF.

This chain links TRBV28 with TRBJ1-3; no clear D gene. Germline V lookup: CDR1 MDHEN, CDR2 SYDVKM. V dropped 6 bases and J dropped 2 bases, with 14 bases sitting between them. The CDR3 loop spans 15 amino acids. In DNA form, the CDR3 reads TGTGCCAGCAGCCCCCCGGCGTTGGCTGGAAACACCATATATTTT. This codes for CASSPPALAGNTIYF.

The rearrangement links TRBV7-2 to TRBJ1-3, with 8 bases matching TRBD1. The CDR3 extends over 15 amino acids. The germline V gene encodes CDR1 SGHTA and CDR2 FQGNSA. V shed 4 bases and J 2 bases; nucleotides not matched to a gene: 4. The CDR3 sequence: CASSSATGAGNTIYF. The CDR3 DNA is TGTGCCAGCAGCTCCGCGACAGGGGCTGGAAACACCATATATTTT.

V and J are TRBV7-9 and TRBJ2-7; TRBD1 might be the D (5 bases). CDR1 is SEHNR, CDR2 FQNEAQ, per germline (reference sequence). Between the trimmed V and J ends, which lost 3 bases and 2 bases, there was a span of 14 bases. The CDR3 is 15 residues long. The CDR3: CASSFPGHDTYEQYF. CDR3 DNA sequence: TGTGCCAGCAGCTTCCCAGGGCATGATACCTACGAGCAGTACTTC.

The V call is TRBV25-1, the J call TRBJ2-1; tentatively, D is TRBD1 (5 bases). CDR1 is MGHDK, CDR2 SYGVNS, per germline. This CDR3 spans 15 amino acids. Trimming took 5 bases from V and 2 from J, leaving 13 bases between them. The CDR3 region is CASSPRARTYNEQFF. DNA of the CDR3: TGTGCCAGCAGTCCCAGGGCTAGGACCTACAATGAGCAGTTCTTC.

The chain is built from TRBV4-2 and TRBJ1-6; D unclear. Trimming removed 0 bases from V and 2 bases from J, with 11 bases in between. The CDR3 is 17 residues long. Germline lookup yields CDR1 LGHNA and CDR2 YNFKEQ. For the CDR3, the DNA is TGTGCCAGCAGCCAAGATCCAGGCCTAACCTATAATTCACCCCTCCACTTT. This sequence encodes CASSQDPGLTYNSPLHF.

This clone was detected once. The chain uses TRBV2 and TRBJ1-4; the D gene is possibly TRBD1 (5 bases). The CDR3 has 13 amino acids. Per germline, CDR1 SNHLY and CDR2 FYNNEI. Trimming pared 10 bases from V and 4 bases from J, leaving 13 bases between. CDR3 nucleotide sequence: TGTGCCACCACCGGGACGGTTAATGAAAAACTGTTTTTT. Translating gives CATTGTVNEKLFF.

The rearrangement links TRBV7-2 to TRBJ1-5; D is uncertain. The CDR3 has 17 amino acids. Trimming stripped 1 base from V and 0 bases from J, with 13 bases between. Germline assignment: CDR1 SGHTA and CDR2 FQGNSA. The CDR3 here is CASSLVSRIGSNQPQHF. In DNA form, the CDR3 reads TGTGCCAGCAGCTTAGTTAGCCGAATAGGTAGCAATCAGCCCCAGCATTTT.

The genes are TRBV7-2 and TRBJ2-5, with 7 bases lining up with TRBD2. Matching the DNA end better, TRBJ2-7 makes the J call doubtful. Germline V gene sequence: CDR1 SGHTA, CDR2 FQGNSA. The CDR3 spans 14 residues. CDR3 residues: CASRFGGTSYEQYF. In nucleotides, the CDR3 is TGTGCCAGCAGATTCGGGGGGACCTCCTACGAGCAGTACTTC.

This clone was recorded only once. The chain joins TRBV7-3 to TRBJ1-1; 7 bases line up with TRBD1. V shed 0 bases, J shed 3 bases, and the junction held 4 bases outside the gene matches. Germline V gene data show CDR1 as SGHTA and CDR2 as FQGTGA. The CDR3 extends over 15 amino acids. The CDR3 nucleotides are TGTGCCAGCAGCTTAACAGGGGGCAGGGACACTGAAGCTTTCTTT. Residues: CASSLTGGRDTEAFF.

This clone was counted a single time. The chain links TRBV27 to TRBJ2-5; a weak D match, TRBD1 (6 bases). Germline CDR1 reads MNHEY; CDR2 reads SMNVEV (reference sequence). The length of the CDR3 is 17 residues. Trimming removed 5 bases at V and 4 bases at J, with 23 bases between. CDR3 nucleotides: TGTGCCAGCAGTCAATCCCGCAGGGGAAGTTTTAGAGAGACCCAGTACTTC. It encodes CASSQSRRGSFRETQYF.

This clone was seen only once. This chain connects TRBV7-2 to TRBJ1-5; D is uncertain. The germline V gene encodes CDR1 SGHTA and CDR2 FQGNSA. Trimming shortened V by 1 base and J by 6 bases, and 10 bases separated the two germline ends. This CDR3 contains 14 residues. The chain's CDR3 is CASSLGSGGQPQHF. DNA for the CDR3: TGTGCCAGCAGCTTAGGGTCAGGAGGTCAGCCCCAGCATTTT.

The chain couples TRBV4-3 to TRBJ1-2, with 9 bases matching TRBD1. This CDR3 contains 15 residues. With V trimmed by 4 bases and J by 4 bases, 7 bases remained unmatched. CDR1 is LGHNA and CDR2 is YSLEER in the germline V gene. The DNA of the CDR3 is TGCGCCAGCAGCCCGGGACAGGGAGAGGGCTATGGCTACACCTTC. Its translation: CASSPGQGEGYGYTF.

The chain joins TRBV2 to TRBJ1-1; TRBD1 agrees at 10 bases. In germline, CDR1 is SNHLY, CDR2 FYNNEI. J gave up 5 bases and V 5 bases, and 5 bases lay outside the gene matches. This CDR3 contains 14 residues. For the CDR3, the DNA is TGTGCCAGCAGTTTGACAGGGGGCCTGACTGAAGCTTTCTTT. Residues: CASSLTGGLTEAFF.

The rearrangement joins TRBV6-2 or TRBV6-3 to TRBJ2-1; no clear D gene. The CDR3 contains 17 residues. CDR1 MNHEY and CDR2 SVGEGT come from the germline V gene. V was cut by 0 bases and J by 8 bases, with 20 bases left in between. CDR3 sequence (DNA): TGTGCCAGCAGTTACTCGGCTAGGATGGGTTTAGACGATGAGCAGTTCTTC. This encodes CASSYSARMGLDDEQFF.

This clone came up a few times. This chain joins TRBV29-1 and TRBJ2-3; no reliable D call. Germline V gene sequence: CDR1 SQVTM, CDR2 ANQGSEA. Trimming removed 3 bases from V and 1 base from J, with 11 bases in between. CDR3 length: 14 amino acids. CDR3 coding DNA: TGCAGCGTTGACGGAAAGGGCGGCACAGATACGCAGTATTTT. This sequence encodes CSVDGKGGTDTQYF.